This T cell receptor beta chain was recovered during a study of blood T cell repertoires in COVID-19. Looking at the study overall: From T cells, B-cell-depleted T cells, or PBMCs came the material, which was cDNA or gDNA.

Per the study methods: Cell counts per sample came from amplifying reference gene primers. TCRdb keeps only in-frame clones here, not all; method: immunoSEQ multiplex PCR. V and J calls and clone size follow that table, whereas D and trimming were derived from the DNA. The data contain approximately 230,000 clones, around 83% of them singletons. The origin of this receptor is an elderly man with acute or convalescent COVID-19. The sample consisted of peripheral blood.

Here the CDR3 reads CASSFQGNDQPQHF. In nucleotides, the CDR3 is TGTGCCAGCAGTTTTCAGGGAAATGATCAGCCCCAGCATTTT. V usage is TRBV5-4 and J usage is TRBJ1-5; tentative D call: TRBD1 (5 bases). Trimming removed 5 bases at V and 5 bases at J, with 14 bases between. The CDR3 totals 14 residues. The germline CDR1 and CDR2 sequences are SGHNT and YYREEE (reference sequence). Full variable domain (rest looked up from reference TRBV5-4 and TRBJ1-5): ETGVTQSPTHLIKTRGQQVTLRCSSQSGHNTVSWYQQALGQGPQFIFQYYREEENGRGNFPPRFSGLQFPNYSSELNVNALELDDSALYLCASSFQGNDQPQHFGDGTRLSIL.